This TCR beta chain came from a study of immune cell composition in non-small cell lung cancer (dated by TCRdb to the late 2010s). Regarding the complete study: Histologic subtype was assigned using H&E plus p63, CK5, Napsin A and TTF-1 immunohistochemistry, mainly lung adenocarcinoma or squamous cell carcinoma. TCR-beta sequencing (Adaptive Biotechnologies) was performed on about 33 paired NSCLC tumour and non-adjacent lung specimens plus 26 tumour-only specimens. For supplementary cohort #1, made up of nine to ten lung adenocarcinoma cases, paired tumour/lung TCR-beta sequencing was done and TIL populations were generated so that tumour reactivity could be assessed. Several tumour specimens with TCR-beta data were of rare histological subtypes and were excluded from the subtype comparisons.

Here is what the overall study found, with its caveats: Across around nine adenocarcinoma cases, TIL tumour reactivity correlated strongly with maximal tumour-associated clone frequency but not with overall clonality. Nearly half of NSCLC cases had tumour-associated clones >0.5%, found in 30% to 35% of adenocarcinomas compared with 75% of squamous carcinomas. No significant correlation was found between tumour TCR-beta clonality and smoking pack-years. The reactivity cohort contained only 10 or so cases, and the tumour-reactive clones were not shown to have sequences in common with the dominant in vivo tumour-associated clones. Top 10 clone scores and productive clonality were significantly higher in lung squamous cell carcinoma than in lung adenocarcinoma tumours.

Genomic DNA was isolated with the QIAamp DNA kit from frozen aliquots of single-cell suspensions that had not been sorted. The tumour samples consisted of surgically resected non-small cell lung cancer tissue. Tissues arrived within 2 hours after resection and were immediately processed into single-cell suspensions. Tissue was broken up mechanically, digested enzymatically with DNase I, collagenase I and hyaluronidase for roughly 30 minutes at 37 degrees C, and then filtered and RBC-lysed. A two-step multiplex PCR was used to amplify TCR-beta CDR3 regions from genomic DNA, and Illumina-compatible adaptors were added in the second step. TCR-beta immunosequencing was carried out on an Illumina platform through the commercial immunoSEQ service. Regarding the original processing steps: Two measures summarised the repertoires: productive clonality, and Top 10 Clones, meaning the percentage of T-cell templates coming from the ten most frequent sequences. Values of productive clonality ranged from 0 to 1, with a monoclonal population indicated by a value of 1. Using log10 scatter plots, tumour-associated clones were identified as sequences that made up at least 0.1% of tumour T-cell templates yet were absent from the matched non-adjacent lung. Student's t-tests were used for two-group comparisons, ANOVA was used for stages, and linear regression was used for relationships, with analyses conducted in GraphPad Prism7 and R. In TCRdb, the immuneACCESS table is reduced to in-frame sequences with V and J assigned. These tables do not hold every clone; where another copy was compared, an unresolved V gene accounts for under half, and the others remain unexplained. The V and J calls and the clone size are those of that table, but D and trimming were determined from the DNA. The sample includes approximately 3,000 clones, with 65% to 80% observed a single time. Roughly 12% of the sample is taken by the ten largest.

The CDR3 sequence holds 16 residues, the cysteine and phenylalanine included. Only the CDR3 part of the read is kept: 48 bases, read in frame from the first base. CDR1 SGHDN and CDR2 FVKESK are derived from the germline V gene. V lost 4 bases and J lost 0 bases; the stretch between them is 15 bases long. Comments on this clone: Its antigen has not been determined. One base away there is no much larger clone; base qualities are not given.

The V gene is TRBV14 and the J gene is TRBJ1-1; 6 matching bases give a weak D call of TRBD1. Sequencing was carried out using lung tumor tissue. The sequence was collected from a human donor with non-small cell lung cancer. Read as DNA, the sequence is TGTGCCAGCAGCCCCTATCAACAGGGATTGAACACTGAAGCTTTCTTT. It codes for CASSPYQQGLNTEAFF.